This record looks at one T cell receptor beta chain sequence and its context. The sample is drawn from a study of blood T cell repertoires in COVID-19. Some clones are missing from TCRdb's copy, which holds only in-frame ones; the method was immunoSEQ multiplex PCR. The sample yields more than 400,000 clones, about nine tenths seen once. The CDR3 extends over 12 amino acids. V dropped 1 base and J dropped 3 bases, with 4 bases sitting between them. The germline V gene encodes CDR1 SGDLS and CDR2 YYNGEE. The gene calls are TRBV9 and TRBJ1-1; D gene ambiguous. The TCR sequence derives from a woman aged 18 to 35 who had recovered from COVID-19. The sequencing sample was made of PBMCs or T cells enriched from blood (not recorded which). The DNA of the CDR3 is TGTGCCAGCAGCGTATTAGACACTGAAGCTTTCTTT. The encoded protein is CASSVLDTEAFF. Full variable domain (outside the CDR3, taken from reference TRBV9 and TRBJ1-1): DSGVTQTPKHLITATGQRVTLRCSPRSGDLSVYWYQQSLDQGLQFLIQYYNGEERAKGNILERFSAQQFPDLHSELNLSSLELGDSALYFCASSVLDTEAFFGQGTRLTVV.